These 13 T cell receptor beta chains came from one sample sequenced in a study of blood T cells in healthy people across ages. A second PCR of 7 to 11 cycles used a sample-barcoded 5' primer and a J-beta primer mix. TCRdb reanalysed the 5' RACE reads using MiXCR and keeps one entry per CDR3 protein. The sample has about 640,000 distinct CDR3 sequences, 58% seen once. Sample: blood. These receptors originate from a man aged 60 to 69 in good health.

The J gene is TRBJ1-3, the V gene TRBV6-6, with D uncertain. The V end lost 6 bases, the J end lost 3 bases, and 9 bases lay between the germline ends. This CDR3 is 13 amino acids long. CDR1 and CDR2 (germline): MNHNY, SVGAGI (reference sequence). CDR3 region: CASSQRLGNTIYF. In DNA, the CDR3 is TGTGCCAGCAGCCAACGGCTTGGAAACACCATATATTTT.

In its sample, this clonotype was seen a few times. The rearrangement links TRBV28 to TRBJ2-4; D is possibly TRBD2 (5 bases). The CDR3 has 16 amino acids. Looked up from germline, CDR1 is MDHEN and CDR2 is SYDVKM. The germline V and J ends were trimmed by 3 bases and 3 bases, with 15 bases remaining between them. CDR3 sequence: CASSLGSGFSKNIQYF. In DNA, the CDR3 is TGTGCCAGCAGTTTGGGGAGTGGATTTAGCAAAAACATTCAGTACTTC.

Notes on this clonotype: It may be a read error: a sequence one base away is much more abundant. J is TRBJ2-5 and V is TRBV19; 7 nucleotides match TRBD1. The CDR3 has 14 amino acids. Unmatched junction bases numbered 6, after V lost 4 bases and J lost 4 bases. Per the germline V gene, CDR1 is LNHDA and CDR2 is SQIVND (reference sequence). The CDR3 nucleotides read TGTGCCAGTAGTACCGGGGACAGCGGAGAGACCCAGTACTTC. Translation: CASSTGDSGETQYF.

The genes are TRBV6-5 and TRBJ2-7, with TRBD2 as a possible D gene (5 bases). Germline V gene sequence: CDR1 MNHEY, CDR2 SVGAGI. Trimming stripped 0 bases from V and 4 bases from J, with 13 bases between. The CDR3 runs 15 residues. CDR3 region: CASSYSTGKGYEQYF. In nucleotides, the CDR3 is TGTGCCAGCAGTTACTCGACGGGGAAAGGGTACGAGCAGTACTTC.

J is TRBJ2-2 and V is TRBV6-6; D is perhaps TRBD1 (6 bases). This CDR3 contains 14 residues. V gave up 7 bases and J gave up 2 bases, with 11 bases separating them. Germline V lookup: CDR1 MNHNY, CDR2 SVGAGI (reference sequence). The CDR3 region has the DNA TGTGCCAGCAAAGGACAGATTAACACCGGGGAGCTGTTTTTT. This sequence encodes CASKGQINTGELFF.

The CDR3 nucleotides are TGCAGCGGATGTGTATTTGGGGAGACCCAGTACTTC. It is translated as CSGCVFGETQYF. The chain couples TRBV29-1 to TRBJ2-5; D is unresolved. The V end lost 7 bases, the J end lost 5 bases, and 14 bases lay between the germline ends. CDR3 length: 12 residues. Germline CDR1 SQVTM, CDR2 ANQGSEA.

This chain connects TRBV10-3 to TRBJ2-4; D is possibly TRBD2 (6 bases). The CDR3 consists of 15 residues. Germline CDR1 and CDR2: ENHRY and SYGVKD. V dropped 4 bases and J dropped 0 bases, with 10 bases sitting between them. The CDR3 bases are TGTGCCATCAGTGCGGGGGACCTAGCCAAAAACATTCAGTACTTC. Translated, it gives CAISAGDLAKNIQYF.

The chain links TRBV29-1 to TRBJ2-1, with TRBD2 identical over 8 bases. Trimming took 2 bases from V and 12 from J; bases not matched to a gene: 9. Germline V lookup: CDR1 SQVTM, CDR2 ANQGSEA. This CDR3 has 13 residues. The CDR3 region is CSVERGGNGVQFF. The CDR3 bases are TGCAGCGTTGAACGGGGGGGGAACGGAGTGCAGTTCTTC.

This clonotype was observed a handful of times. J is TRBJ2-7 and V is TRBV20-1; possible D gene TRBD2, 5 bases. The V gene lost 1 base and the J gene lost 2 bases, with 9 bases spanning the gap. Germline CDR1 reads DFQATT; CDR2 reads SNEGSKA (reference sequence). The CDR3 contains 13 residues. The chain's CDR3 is CSARVPGTYEQYF. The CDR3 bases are TGCAGTGCTAGAGTGCCGGGAACCTACGAGCAGTACTTC.

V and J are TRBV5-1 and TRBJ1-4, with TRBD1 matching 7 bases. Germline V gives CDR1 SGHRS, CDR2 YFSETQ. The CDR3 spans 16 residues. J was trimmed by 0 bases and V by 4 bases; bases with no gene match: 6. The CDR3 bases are TGCGCCAGCAGCAGACAGGGATCGGCAACTAATGAAAAACTGTTTTTT. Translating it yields CASSRQGSATNEKLFF.

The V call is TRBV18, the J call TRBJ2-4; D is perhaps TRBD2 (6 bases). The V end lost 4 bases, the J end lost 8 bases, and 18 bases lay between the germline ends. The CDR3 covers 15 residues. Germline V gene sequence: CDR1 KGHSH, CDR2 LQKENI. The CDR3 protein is CASSRRELGADIQYF. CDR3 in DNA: TGTGCCAGCTCACGCCGGGAGCTCGGGGCGGACATTCAGTACTTC. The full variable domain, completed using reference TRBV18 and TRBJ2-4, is NAGVMQNPRHLVRRRGQEARLRCSPMKGHSHVYWYRQLPEEGLKFMVYLQKENIIDESGMPKERFSAEFPKEGPSILRIQQVVRGDSAAYFCASSRRELGADIQYFGAGTRLSVL.

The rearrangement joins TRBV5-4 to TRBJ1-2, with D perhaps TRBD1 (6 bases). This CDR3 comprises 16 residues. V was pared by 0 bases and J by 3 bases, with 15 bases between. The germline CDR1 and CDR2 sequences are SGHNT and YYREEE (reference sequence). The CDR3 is CASSLGVGSGDYGYTF. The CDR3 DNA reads TGTGCCAGCAGCTTGGGGGTTGGTTCAGGGGACTATGGCTACACCTTC.

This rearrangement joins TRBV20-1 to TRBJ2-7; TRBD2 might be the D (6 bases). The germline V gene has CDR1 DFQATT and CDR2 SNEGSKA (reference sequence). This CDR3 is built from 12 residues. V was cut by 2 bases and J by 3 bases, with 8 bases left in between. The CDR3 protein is CSARRGDYEQYF. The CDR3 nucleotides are TGCAGTGCTAGACGCGGGGACTACGAGCAGTACTTC.